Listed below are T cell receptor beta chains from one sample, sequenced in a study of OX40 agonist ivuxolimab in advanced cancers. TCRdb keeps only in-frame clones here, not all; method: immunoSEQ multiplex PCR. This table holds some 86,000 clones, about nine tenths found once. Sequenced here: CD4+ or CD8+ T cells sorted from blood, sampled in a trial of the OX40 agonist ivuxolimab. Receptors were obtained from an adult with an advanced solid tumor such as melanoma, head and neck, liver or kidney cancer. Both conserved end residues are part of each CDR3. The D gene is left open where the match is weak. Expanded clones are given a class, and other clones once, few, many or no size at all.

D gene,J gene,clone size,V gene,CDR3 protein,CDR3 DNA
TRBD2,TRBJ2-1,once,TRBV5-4,CASSTLAGDYNEQFF,TGTGCCAGCAGCACACTAGCGGGGGACTACAATGAGCAGTTCTTC
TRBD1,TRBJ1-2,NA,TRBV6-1,CAGTTAGTGDLYTF,TGTGCCGGCACCACGGCCGGGACAGGGGACCTATACACCTTC
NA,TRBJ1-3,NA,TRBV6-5,CASSYSTSSGNTIYF,TGTGCCAGCAGTTACTCGACCAGCTCTGGAAACACCATATATTTT
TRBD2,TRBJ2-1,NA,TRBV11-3,CASSSGLAYNEQFF,TGTGCCAGCAGTTCAGGACTAGCCTACAATGAGCAGTTCTTC
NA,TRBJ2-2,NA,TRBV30,CAWSTGRNTGELFF,TGTGCCTGGAGTACGGGACGGAACACCGGGGAGCTGTTTTTT
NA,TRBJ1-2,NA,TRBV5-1,CASSARADYGYTF,TGCGCCAGCAGCGCCAGGGCGGACTATGGCTACACCTTC
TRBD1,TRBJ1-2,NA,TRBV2,CASSLNRDRFQVGESYTF,TGTGCCAGCAGTCTTAACCGGGACAGGTTCCAAGTGGGGGAAAGCTACACCTTC
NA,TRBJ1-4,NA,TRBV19,CASSFDLTNEKLFF,TGTGCCAGTAGCTTCGACTTAACTAATGAAAAACTGTTTTTT
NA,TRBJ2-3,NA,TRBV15,CATRIQDSLTDTQYF,TGTGCCACCAGAATACAGGACAGTCTCACAGATACGCAGTATTTT
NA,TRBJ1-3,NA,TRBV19,CASSRGPHSGNTIYF,TGTGCCAGTAGTAGGGGACCTCACTCTGGAAACACCATATATTTT
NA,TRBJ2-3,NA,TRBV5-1,CASSLALAADTQYF,TGCGCCAGCAGCTTGGCCCTAGCTGCAGATACGCAGTATTTT
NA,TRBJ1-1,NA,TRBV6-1,CASTIGRGTEAFF,TGTGCCAGCACGATCGGACGGGGCACTGAAGCTTTCTTT
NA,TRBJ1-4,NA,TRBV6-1,CASEKDRNWGELFF,TGTGCCAGCGAAAAAGACAGAAATTGGGGTGAACTGTTTTTT
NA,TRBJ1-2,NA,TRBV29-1,CSGEAAIYGYTF,TGCAGCGGAGAGGCAGCCATATATGGCTACACCTTC
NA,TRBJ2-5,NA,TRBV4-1,CASSPVNSQETQYF,TGCGCCAGCAGCCCAGTTAACAGCCAAGAGACCCAGTACTTC
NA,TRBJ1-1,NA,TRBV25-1,CASRKGDTEAFF,TGTGCCAGCAGAAAAGGAGACACTGAAGCTTTCTTT
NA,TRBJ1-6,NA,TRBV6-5,CASSSNLLNNSPLHF,TGTGCCAGCAGCTCCAACCTGCTTAATAATTCACCCCTCCACTTT
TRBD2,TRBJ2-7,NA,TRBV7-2,CASSLVGGSYEQYF,TGTGCCAGCAGCTTAGTGGGAGGGTCCTACGAGCAGTACTTC
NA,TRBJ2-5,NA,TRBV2,CASSGTFQETQYF,TGTGCCAGCAGCGGGACATTCCAAGAGACCCAGTACTTC
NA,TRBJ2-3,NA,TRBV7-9,CASSLGVPPNTQYF,TGTGCCAGCAGCTTAGGAGTCCCCCCGAATACGCAGTATTTT
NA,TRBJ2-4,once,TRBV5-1,CASSLGQTPSKNIQYF,TGCGCCAGCAGCTTGGGACAAACACCTTCCAAAAACATTCAGTACTTC
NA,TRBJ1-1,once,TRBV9,CASSVDGGRGTEAFF,TGTGCCAGCAGCGTAGACGGGGGTCGGGGGACTGAAGCTTTCTTT